This T cell receptor (beta chain) was sequenced during a study of T cell responses to AZD1222 COVID-19 vaccine. Repertoires were generated with immunoSEQ multiplex PCR, while TCRdb's copy carries only in-frame clones and drops some. Of approximately 220,000 clones listed, approximately 94% are singletons. CDR3 length: 13 amino acids. V was pared by 6 bases and J by 5 bases, with 6 bases of the junction left unmatched. The germline V gene encodes CDR1 WNHNN and CDR2 SYGVQD (reference sequence). This sample comprised peripheral blood, obtained on day 0 of MenACWY control vaccination. The sequence was collected from an adult in good health. The chain carries TRBV10-1 and TRBJ1-2, with 7 bases fitting TRBD1. The CDR3 loop reads CASSVDRAYGYTF. The DNA for the CDR3 is TGCGCCAGCAGCGTTGACAGGGCTTATGGCTACACCTTC.